What follows are 3 T cell receptor beta chains derived from one specimen sequenced in a study of OX40 agonist ivuxolimab in advanced cancers. Repertoires were generated with immunoSEQ multiplex PCR, while TCRdb's copy carries only in-frame clones and drops some. The sample contains 70,000 or so clones, roughly 87% of which appear only once. Material: CD4+ or CD8+ T cells sorted from blood, obtained in a trial of the OX40 agonist ivuxolimab. These receptors originate from an adult with an advanced solid tumor such as melanoma, head and neck, liver or kidney cancer.

The chain has TRBV6-5 and TRBJ1-1; D might be TRBD1 (5 bases). The CDR3 runs to 14 residues. Between the trimmed V and J ends, which lost 4 bases and 6 bases, there was a span of 15 bases. Germline lookup yields CDR1 MNHEY and CDR2 SVGAGI. In DNA form, the CDR3 reads TGTGCCAGCAGTTCCCCCCGGGGGTACGCTGAAGCTTTCTTT. Residues: CASSSPRGYAEAFF.

The rearrangement joins TRBV11-3 to TRBJ2-2; no clear D. The CDR3 is 14 amino acids. The germline CDR1 and CDR2 sequences are SGHNT and YENEEA. Trimming cost V 6 bases and J 5 bases, with 13 bases left between them. CDR3 coding DNA: TGTGCCAGCAGTCTGGGTATAGGGACCGGGGAGCTGTTTTTT. Translating gives CASSLGIGTGELFF.

The chain combines TRBV6-5 with TRBJ2-3; D is uncertain. V gave up 3 bases and J gave up 3 bases, with 7 bases separating them. The germline V gene encodes CDR1 MNHEY and CDR2 SVGAGI. The CDR3 covers 13 residues. CDR3 loop: CASSYLGTDTQYF. CDR3 DNA sequence: TGTGCCAGCAGTTATCTGGGTACAGATACGCAGTATTTT.